This T cell receptor beta chain was recovered during a study of blood T cell repertoires in COVID-19. CDR3 size: 15 residues. Germline trimming cut 3 bases from V and 6 bases from J; bases unmatched to any gene: 3. Germline CDR1 reads LGHNA; CDR2 reads YSLEER. This clone was picked up a small number of times. Original handling: Amplification from reference gene primers served as the basis for estimated nucleated cell counts. Measured with immunoSEQ multiplex PCR; TCRdb has only the in-frame clones, and not every one. V and J calls and clone size follow that table, whereas D and trimming were derived from the DNA. The profile shows some 150,000 clones, roughly 80% of them singletons.

This chain joins TRBV4-3 and TRBJ2-1; 12 positions agree with TRBD2. The sample comprised peripheral blood. The clonotype was recovered from a human donor in a cohort sampled during active COVID-19. The CDR3 reads CASSQGTSGSNEQFF. CDR3 coding DNA: TGCGCCAGCAGCCAGGGGACTAGCGGGTCCAATGAGCAGTTCTTC.